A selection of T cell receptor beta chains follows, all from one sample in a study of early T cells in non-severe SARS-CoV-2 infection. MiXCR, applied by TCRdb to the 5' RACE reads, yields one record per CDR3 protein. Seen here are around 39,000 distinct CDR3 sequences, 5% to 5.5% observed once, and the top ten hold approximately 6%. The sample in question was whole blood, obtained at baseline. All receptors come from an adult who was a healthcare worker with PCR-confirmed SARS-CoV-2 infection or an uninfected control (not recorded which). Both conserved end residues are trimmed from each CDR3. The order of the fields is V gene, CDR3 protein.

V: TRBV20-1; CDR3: SAKGLAGRTDTQY
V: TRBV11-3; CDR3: ASSGTPGTDTQY
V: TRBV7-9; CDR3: ASRELGRGGNIQY
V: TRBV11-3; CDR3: ASSSLGAGGLPSYNEQF
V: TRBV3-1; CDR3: ASTKRGSPPYNEQF
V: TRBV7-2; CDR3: ASSLVDIPWDGYT
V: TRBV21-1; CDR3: ASSQGQGNYGYT
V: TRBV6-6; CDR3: ASSYSSGDGYT
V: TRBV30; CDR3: AGRGLAGNNEQF
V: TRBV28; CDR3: ASSPRVEEQY
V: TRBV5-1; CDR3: ASSWTGGQPNTGELF
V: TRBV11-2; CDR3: ASSLETLGTATDTQY
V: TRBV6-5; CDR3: ASSYSPRLNTEAF
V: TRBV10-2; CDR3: ASSPSQRDGEQY
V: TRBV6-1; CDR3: ASSEAVSLNTEAF
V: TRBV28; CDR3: ASRTRGTDTQY
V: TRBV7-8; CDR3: ASRELAGGPPDTQY
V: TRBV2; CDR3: ASSWTATEAF
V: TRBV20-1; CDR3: SARGWAQETQY
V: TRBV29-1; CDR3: SVALGVSQPQH
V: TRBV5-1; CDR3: ASSRTVNTEAF
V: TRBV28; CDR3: ASSLRLAGDSYEQY
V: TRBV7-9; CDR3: ASSGLGRAVLLTEETQY
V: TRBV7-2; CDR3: ASSLVSIEQF
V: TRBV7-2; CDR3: ASSLGAAEETQY
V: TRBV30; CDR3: AWRDTSGSRTGELF
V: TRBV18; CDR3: ASTPGQGFITDTQY
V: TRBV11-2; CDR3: ASSLDNTGELF
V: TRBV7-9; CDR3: ASSSTLTKGFDEQF
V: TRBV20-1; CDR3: SATGGDRDNQPQH
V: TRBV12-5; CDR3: ASGLVRWQQETQY
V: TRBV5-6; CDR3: ASSSTGTKETQY
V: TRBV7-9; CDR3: ASSLVGQQRETQY
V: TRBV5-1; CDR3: ASSGQGMNTEAF
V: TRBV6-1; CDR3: ASRSSGTSGGRAYNEQF
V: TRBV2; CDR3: ATYPGDIGGYT
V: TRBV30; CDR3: AWSVQGVQPQH
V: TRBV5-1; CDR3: ASSLDGTKTGLAGDEQF
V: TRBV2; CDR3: ASRDSGLATDTQY
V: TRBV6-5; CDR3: ASSYKVSRGETQY
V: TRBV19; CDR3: ASSIEWPAGGQETQY
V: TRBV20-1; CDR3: SASGISNQPQH
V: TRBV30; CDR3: AWSWTGSRVETLH
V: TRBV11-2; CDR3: ASSTHPPVRGYGYT
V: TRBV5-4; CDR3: ATPSGKGTKTDTQY
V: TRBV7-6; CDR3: ASSSVGGPKGGYT
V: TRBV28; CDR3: ASSLETGAYEQY
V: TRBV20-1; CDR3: SATRSSDTQY